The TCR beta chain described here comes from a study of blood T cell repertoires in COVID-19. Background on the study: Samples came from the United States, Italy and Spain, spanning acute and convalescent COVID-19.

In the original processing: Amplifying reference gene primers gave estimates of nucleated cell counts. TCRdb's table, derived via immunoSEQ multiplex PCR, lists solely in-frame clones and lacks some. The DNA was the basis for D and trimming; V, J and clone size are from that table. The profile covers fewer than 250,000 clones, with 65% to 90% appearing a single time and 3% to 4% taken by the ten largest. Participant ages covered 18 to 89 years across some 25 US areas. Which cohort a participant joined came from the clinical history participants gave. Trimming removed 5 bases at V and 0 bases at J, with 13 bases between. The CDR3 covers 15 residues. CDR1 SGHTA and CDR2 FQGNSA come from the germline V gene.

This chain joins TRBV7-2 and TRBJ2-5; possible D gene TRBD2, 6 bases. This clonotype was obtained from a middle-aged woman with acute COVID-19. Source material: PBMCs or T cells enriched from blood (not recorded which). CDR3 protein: CASSPRGSNQETQYF. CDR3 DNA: TGTGCCAGCAGCCCCCGGGGGTCTAACCAAGAGACCCAGTACTTC. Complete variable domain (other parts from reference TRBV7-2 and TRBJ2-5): GAGVSQSPSNKVTEKGKDVELRCDPISGHTALYWYRQSLGQGLEFLIYFQGNSAPDKSGLPSDRFSAERTGGSVSTLTIQRTQQEDSAVYLCASSPRGSNQETQYFGPGTRLLVL.